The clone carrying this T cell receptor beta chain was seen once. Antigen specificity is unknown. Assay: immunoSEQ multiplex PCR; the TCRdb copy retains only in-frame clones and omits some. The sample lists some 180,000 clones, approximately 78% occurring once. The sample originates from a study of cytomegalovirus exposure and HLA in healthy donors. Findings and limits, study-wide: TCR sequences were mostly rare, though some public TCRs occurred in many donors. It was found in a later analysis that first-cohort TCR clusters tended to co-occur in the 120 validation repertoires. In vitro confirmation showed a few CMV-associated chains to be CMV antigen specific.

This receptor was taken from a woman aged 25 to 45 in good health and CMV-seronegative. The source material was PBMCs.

CDR3 sequence (DNA): TGCGCCAGCAGCTTTGGCCCCTACAATGAGCAGTTCTTC. This encodes CASSFGPYNEQFF. The chain links TRBV5-1 to TRBJ2-1, with unresolved D. V gave up 2 bases and J gave up 2 bases, with 5 bases separating them. Germline values: CDR1 SGHRS, CDR2 YFSETQ. CDR3 length: 13 amino acids.